The next 8 T cell receptor beta chains were all read from a single sample in a study of T-cell memory formation after mild COVID-19. TCRdb processed the 5' RACE reads anew with MiXCR; each CDR3 protein has one entry. The table shows 200,000 to 250,000 distinct CDR3 sequences, with 8% to 10% occurring only once. Sequences were obtained from PBMCs or a T cell subset sorted from them (not recorded which). The origin of the receptors is a man between 18 and 35 years old who had mild COVID-19 (a few samples of this study predate the infection). Cell type and time point are not known.

This clonotype showed up just a few times. Mismatch with germline at one junction end may stem from a read error. This chain links TRBV11-2 with TRBJ2-5, with 10 positions matching TRBD2. This CDR3 is built from 13 residues. Looked up from germline, CDR1 is SGHAT and CDR2 is FQNNGV. CDR3 loop: CASSRGTSESQYF. The DNA of the CDR3 is TGTGCCAGCAGCCGAGGGACTAGCGAGAGCCAGTACTTC.

This chain joins TRBV5-1 and TRBJ2-5, with TRBD2 matching 7 bases. J gave up 5 bases and V 1 base, and 5 bases lay outside the gene matches. This CDR3 has 14 amino acids. CDR1 is SGHRS, CDR2 YFSETQ, per germline. The CDR3 sequence: CASSLIGGDETQYF. CDR3 nucleotide sequence: TGCGCCAGCAGCTTGATTGGGGGGGACGAGACCCAGTACTTC.

This clonotype has only a few counts. The V gene is TRBV20-1, the J gene TRBJ1-4; maybe TRBD1 (5 bases). CDR3 length equals 13 residues. V lost 2 bases and J lost 7, with 11 bases in between. Germline V CDR1 and CDR2: DFQATT, SNEGSKA (reference sequence). DNA for the CDR3: TGCAGTGCTAGATTCCCGGGGGTTGAAAAACTGTTTTTT. As protein: CSARFPGVEKLFF.

This clonotype showed up just a few times. In nucleotides, the CDR3 is TGCGCCAGCAGCCAAGCCAGTCAAGGAGTAGGGACCCAGTACTTC. This gives the protein CASSQASQGVGTQYF. The V call is TRBV4-1, the J call TRBJ2-5; no firm D call. V lost 1 base, J lost 7 bases, and 16 bases lay in between. The length of the CDR3 is 15 residues. Looked up from germline, CDR1 is MGHRA and CDR2 is YSYEKL.

This clonotype was observed a handful of times. The J gene is TRBJ1-1, the V gene TRBV12-3 or TRBV12-4; 8 nucleotides agree with TRBD1. The CDR3 is made up of 15 amino acids. V was pared by 3 bases and J by 0 bases, with 3 bases of the junction left unmatched. The chain's CDR3 is CASSFGTGMNTEAFF. CDR3 in DNA: TGTGCCAGCAGTTTTGGGACAGGCATGAACACTGAAGCTTTCTTT.

In this sample, this clonotype turned up a few times. The V and J genes are TRBV12-3 or TRBV12-4 and TRBJ2-7; a possible D gene is TRBD2 (5 bases). There are 15 residues in the CDR3. Trimming cost V 7 bases and J 0 bases, with 16 bases left between them. For the CDR3, the DNA is TGTGCCAGCACCCACCCCGGACTTTCCTCCTACGAGCAGTACTTC. It is translated as CASTHPGLSSYEQYF.

As regards this clonotype: A much bigger clone sits one base away, suggesting this may be a read error. The chain couples TRBV6-5 to TRBJ1-3; D is unclear. The CDR3 runs to 15 residues. Per germline, CDR1 MNHEY and CDR2 SVGAGI. In DNA form, the CDR3 reads TGTGCCAGCAGTTACAACGGCAAGGCTGGAAACACCATACATTTT. Its protein is CASSYNGKAGNTIHF.

This clonotype was seen only a few times. CDR3 amino acids: CSARARSVAGGNQPQHF. CDR3 DNA sequence: TGCAGTGCTAGAGCTCGGTCTGTGGCAGGGGGCAATCAGCCCCAGCATTTT. This rearrangement joins TRBV20-1 to TRBJ1-5; D possibly corresponds to TRBD1 (6 bases). There are 17 residues in the CDR3. Trimming took off 1 base at V and 2 bases at J, with 18 bases between the two ends. Germline loops: CDR1 DFQATT, CDR2 SNEGSKA (reference sequence).